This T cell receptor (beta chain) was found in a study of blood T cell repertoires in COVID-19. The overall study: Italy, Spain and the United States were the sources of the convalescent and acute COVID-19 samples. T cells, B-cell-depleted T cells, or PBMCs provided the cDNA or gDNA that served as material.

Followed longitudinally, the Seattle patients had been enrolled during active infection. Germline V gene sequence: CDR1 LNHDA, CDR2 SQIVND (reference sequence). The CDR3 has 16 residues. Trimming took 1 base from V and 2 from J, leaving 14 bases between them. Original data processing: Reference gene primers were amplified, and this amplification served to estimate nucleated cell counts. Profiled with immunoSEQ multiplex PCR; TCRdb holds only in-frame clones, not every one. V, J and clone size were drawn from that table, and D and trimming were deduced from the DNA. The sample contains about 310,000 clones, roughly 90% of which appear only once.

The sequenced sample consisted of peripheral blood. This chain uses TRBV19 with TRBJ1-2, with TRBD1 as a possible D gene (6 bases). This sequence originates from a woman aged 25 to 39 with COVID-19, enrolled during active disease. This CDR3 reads CASSIGGHRANYGYTF. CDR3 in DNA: TGTGCCAGTAGTATAGGGGGGCACAGAGCCAACTATGGCTACACCTTC.